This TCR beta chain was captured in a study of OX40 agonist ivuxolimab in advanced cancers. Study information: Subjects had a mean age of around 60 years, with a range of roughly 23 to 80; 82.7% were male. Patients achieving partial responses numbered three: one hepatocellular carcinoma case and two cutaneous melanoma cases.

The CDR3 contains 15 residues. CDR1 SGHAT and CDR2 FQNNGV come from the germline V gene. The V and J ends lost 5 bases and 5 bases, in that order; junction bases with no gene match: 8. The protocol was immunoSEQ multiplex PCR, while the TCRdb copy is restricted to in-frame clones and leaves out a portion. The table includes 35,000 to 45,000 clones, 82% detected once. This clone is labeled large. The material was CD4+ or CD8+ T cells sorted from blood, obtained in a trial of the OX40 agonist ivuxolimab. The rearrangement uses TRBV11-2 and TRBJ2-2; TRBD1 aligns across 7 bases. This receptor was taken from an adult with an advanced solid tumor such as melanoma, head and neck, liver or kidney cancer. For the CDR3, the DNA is TGTGCCAGCAGCCCACAAAGGGGGCGGACCGGGGAGCTGTTTTTT. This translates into CASSPQRGRTGELFF.